This T cell receptor (beta chain) was observed in a study of somatic mutations in cytotoxic T cells in rheumatoid arthritis. Study in general: Certain T-cell populations stained with V beta antibodies were FACS-sorted to nearly 100% purity, and V beta1+ cells were TCRB-sequenced.

Some clones are missing from TCRdb's copy, which holds only in-frame ones; the method was immunoSEQ multiplex PCR. The sample has several thousand clones, roughly 76% seen once. Points from the study as a whole: Each of about an eighth of the 65 patients had a largest CD8+ clone that made up more than 20% of CD8+ cells.

A word on this clone: The antigen remains unidentified.

The CDR3 loop spans 19 amino acids. V lost 1 base and J lost 3, with 24 bases in between. The germline gives CDR1 SEHNR, CDR2 FQNEAQ (reference sequence). The J gene is TRBJ1-2, the V gene TRBV7-9; D gene unclear. The sequenced sample consisted of CD8+ T cells sorted from blood. This TCR came from a woman aged 50 to 60 in good health. CDR3 residues: CASSLDAHPLAREDYGYTF. Here the CDR3 DNA reads TGTGCCAGCAGCTTAGATGCCCACCCGTTAGCCCGGGAAGACTATGGCTACACCTTC.